This section outlines one T cell receptor beta chain sequence together with its context. The data were obtained in a study of blood T cells in healthy people across ages. Study in general: Using template switching, researchers captured about one barcoded beta molecule for each two T cells.

PCR was performed a second time for about 7 to 12 cycles using a sample-barcoded 5' primer and a J-beta primer mix. A template-switch adaptor that had 12 random nucleotides put a tag on each cDNA molecule. TCRdb analysed the 5' RACE reads with MiXCR anew, one entry per CDR3 protein. The data hold fewer than 700,000 distinct CDR3 sequences, with 40% to 45% observed a single time. Trimming removed 7 bases from V and 0 bases from J; junction bases left unmatched: 9. The CDR3 has 17 residues. Germline lookup yields CDR1 LNHDA and CDR2 SQIVND (reference sequence). Each donor's blood draw was ten milliliters of peripheral blood.

The specimen sequenced was blood. The sequence derives from a man older than 75 in good health. The chain is built from TRBV19 and TRBJ2-6, with 7 bases aligning to TRBD1. The CDR3 is CASISGQPSSGANVLTF. For the CDR3, the DNA is TGTGCCAGTATTTCGGGACAGCCAAGCTCTGGGGCCAACGTCCTGACTTTC.